The next 27 T cell receptor beta chains were all read from a single sample in a study of immune cell composition in non-small cell lung cancer. Data came from immunoSEQ multiplex PCR; TCRdb stores just in-frame clones and leaves some out. The repertoire holds about 13,000 clones, with roughly 73% as singletons. Sample: lung tumor tissue. The receptors were gathered from a human donor with non-small cell lung cancer.

The rearrangement joins TRBV7-2 to TRBJ1-1; weak D call: TRBD1 (5 bases). The CDR3 loop spans 14 amino acids. V was pared by 0 bases and J by 4 bases, with 9 bases between. Germline loops: CDR1 SGHTA, CDR2 FQGNSA. DNA of the CDR3: TGTGCCAGCAGCTTAGCAGTGGGGGGCACTGAAGCTTTCTTT. Translation gives CASSLAVGGTEAFF.

The rearrangement joins TRBV6-6 to TRBJ2-1, with TRBD2 as a possible D gene (5 bases). Germline assignment: CDR1 MNHNY and CDR2 SVGAGI (reference sequence). The CDR3 sequence is 16 residues long. Trimming pared 6 bases from V and 0 bases from J, leaving 15 bases between. CDR3 loop: CASRSPSGSSYNEQFF. CDR3 sequence (DNA): TGTGCCAGCAGATCGCCAAGCGGCAGCTCCTACAATGAGCAGTTCTTC.

The V call is TRBV10-3, the J call TRBJ1-2, with 8 bases fitting TRBD1. From germline, CDR1 is ENHRY and CDR2 SYGVKD. The trim removed 1 base at V and 6 bases at J, leaving 4 bases unmatched. CDR3 length: 14 residues. The CDR3, as DNA: TGTGCCATCAGTGAGTGGACAGGGAGCCATGGCTACACCTTC. This gives the protein CAISEWTGSHGYTF.

This chain connects TRBV10-3 to TRBJ2-3, with a weak D call TRBD1 (5 bases). In germline, CDR1 is ENHRY, CDR2 SYGVKD. CDR3 size: 16 residues. Trimming took off 8 bases at V and 1 base at J, with 19 bases between the two ends. CDR3 sequence (DNA): TGTGCCATCTCGGGCAGGGCTGAACTCGGCACAGATACGCAGTATTTT. Protein product: CAISGRAELGTDTQYF.

The chain couples TRBV9 to TRBJ2-1, with TRBD1 as a possible D gene (5 bases). Trimming shortened V by 0 bases and J by 14 bases, and 18 bases separated the two germline ends. CDR1 and CDR2 from the germline V gene are SGDLS and YYNGEE. The CDR3 has 14 amino acids. The CDR3 nucleotides are TGTGCCAGCAGCGTAGTCTCAGGGTCGGTAAATAAGTTCTTC. Protein sequence: CASSVVSGSVNKFF.

This clone was seen a few times. The rearrangement uses TRBV6-5 and TRBJ1-2, with 7 bases identical to TRBD1. The germline V gene encodes CDR1 MNHEY and CDR2 SVGAGI. The CDR3 has 14 residues. J was trimmed by 1 base and V by 2 bases; bases with no gene match: 1. This chain's CDR3 is CASSYRQGNYGYTF. Here the CDR3 DNA reads TGTGCCAGCAGTTACCGACAGGGTAACTATGGCTACACCTTC.

The V gene is TRBV6-5, the J gene TRBJ2-1; TRBD1 is a possible D gene (6 bases). The germline V gene has CDR1 MNHEY and CDR2 SVGAGI. Trimming left V 5 bases short and J 5 bases short, with 13 bases between. CDR3 length: 14 amino acids. The CDR3 nucleotides are TGTGCCAGCAGTGCCCCGGGACACCACAATGAGCAGTTCTTC. The encoded protein is CASSAPGHHNEQFF.

The count of this clone is one. The chain couples TRBV19 to TRBJ2-7; 8 bases line up with TRBD2. Looked up from germline, CDR1 is LNHDA and CDR2 is SQIVND (reference sequence). V lost 1 base to trimming and J lost 4 bases; unmatched junction nucleotides: 3. This CDR3 comprises 14 residues. CDR3 loop: CASSIAGGLYEQYF. For the CDR3, the DNA is TGTGCCAGTAGTATAGCGGGAGGGCTGTACGAGCAGTACTTC.

This chain connects TRBV2 to TRBJ2-7; no firm D call. Germline CDR1 SNHLY, CDR2 FYNNEI. The V end was cut by 1 base, the J end by 2 bases, with 12 bases between. The CDR3 spans 15 residues. CDR3 coding DNA: TGTGCCAGCAGTGAAGAACAAAATATCGCCTACGAGCAGTACTTC. It specifies CASSEEQNIAYEQYF.

The chain carries TRBV15 and TRBJ1-5, with D uncertain. Looked up from germline, CDR1 is LNHNV and CDR2 is YYDKDF (reference sequence). The CDR3 has 13 amino acids. V lost 5 bases and J 6 bases, leaving 11 bases between the germline ends. The CDR3 loop is CATSHSDSQPQHF. The DNA of the CDR3 is TGTGCCACCAGCCATTCCGATAGTCAGCCCCAGCATTTT.

The V call is TRBV7-6, the J call TRBJ1-4, with D possibly matching TRBD1 (5 bases). Germline loops: CDR1 SGHVS, CDR2 FNYEAQ. Trimming took 1 base from V and 5 from J, leaving 11 bases between them. This CDR3 region has 15 residues. The CDR3 reads CASSLVGGSNEKLFF. The DNA of the CDR3 is TGTGCCAGCAGCTTAGTTGGGGGGAGCAATGAAAAACTGTTTTTT.

This clone has a handful of counts. The chain has TRBV19 and TRBJ1-2; the D gene is possibly TRBD1 (5 bases). The germline CDR1 and CDR2 sequences are LNHDA and SQIVND (reference sequence). CDR3 length: 14 residues. The germline V and J ends were trimmed by 7 bases and 0 bases, with 12 bases remaining between them. In DNA, the CDR3 is TGTGCCAGTAAGGTGGGGACTACTAACTATGGCTACACCTTC. It yields the protein CASKVGTTNYGYTF.

This chain connects TRBV10-3 to TRBJ2-7; the D gene is possibly TRBD1 (7 bases). Per the germline V gene, CDR1 is ENHRY and CDR2 is SYGVKD. The V end was cut by 3 bases, the J end by 2 bases, with 14 bases between. The CDR3 contains 15 residues. This CDR3 is CAISDRGAATYEQYF. The CDR3, as DNA: TGTGCCATCAGTGACAGGGGGGCAGCGACCTACGAGCAGTACTTC.

This clone ranks as medium-sized. This sequence joins TRBV30 and TRBJ1-2; D is undetermined. Germline lookup yields CDR1 GTSNPN and CDR2 SVGIG (reference sequence). The CDR3 runs to 11 residues. V was clipped by 2 bases and J by 8 bases, with 9 bases between them. The CDR3 coding sequence is TGTGCCTGGAGTTACATGAGGGGCTACACCTTC. Its translation: CAWSYMRGYTF.

V and J are TRBV6-5 and TRBJ2-7; 7 nucleotides align to TRBD1. The germline V gene has CDR1 MNHEY and CDR2 SVGAGI. With 8 bases clipped from V and 9 bases from J, the junction kept 16 bases outside the gene matches. This CDR3 has 14 amino acids. The CDR3 coding sequence is TGTGCCAGCTCCCTAAGGGGGCAGGGGGATCGGCAGTACTTC. It specifies CASSLRGQGDRQYF.

The rearrangement joins TRBV7-3 to TRBJ1-1; D uncertain. The CDR3 sequence is 15 residues long. V lost 0 bases, J lost 0 bases, and 8 bases lay in between. Germline lookup yields CDR1 SGHTA and CDR2 FQGTGA. The CDR3 DNA reads as TGTGCCAGCAGCTTAACGAGGGAGCTGAACACTGAAGCTTTCTTT. Translated, it gives CASSLTRELNTEAFF.

The chain joins TRBV6-5 to TRBJ1-2, with a possible D match to TRBD1 (6 bases). The ends were cut back, 6 bases at V and 13 bases at J, with 21 bases in the middle. Looked up from germline, CDR1 is MNHEY and CDR2 is SVGAGI. The CDR3 is 13 residues long. The DNA of the CDR3 is TGTGCCAGCAGCCTGGACAGCGTACTCCAACTCACCTTC. Encoded protein: CASSLDSVLQLTF.

The V gene is TRBV29-1, the J gene TRBJ2-1, with 8 bases matching TRBD2. The trim removed 0 bases at V and 7 bases at J, leaving 11 bases unmatched. Germline V CDR1 and CDR2: SQVTM, ANQGSEA. The CDR3 is 16 residues long. CDR3 protein: CSVEDLEAGEGNEQFF. CDR3 bases: TGCAGCGTTGAAGATCTGGAAGCGGGAGAGGGTAATGAGCAGTTCTTC.

The chain is built from TRBV7-2 and TRBJ1-5; unclear D gene. V shed 2 bases and J shed 4 bases, with 6 bases lying between them. Per the germline V gene, CDR1 is SGHTA and CDR2 is FQGNSA. The CDR3 is 13 residues long. The CDR3 bases are TGTGCCAGCAGCTTAACTGAGAATCAGCCCCAGCATTTT. Residues: CASSLTENQPQHF.

This clone has just a few counts. This CDR3 is CASSTGQGAGNTIYF. For the CDR3, the DNA is TGTGCCAGCTCAACGGGACAGGGGGCTGGAAACACCATATATTTT. The genes are TRBV18 and TRBJ1-3; TRBD1 agrees at 11 bases. CDR1 and CDR2 from the germline V gene are KGHSH and LQKENI. The CDR3 has 15 residues. Trimming took 5 bases from V and 2 from J; bases not matched to a gene: 2.

The rearrangement joins TRBV29-1 to TRBJ2-5; 9 nucleotides align to TRBD1. The CDR3 has 14 residues. The ends lost 6 bases at V and 5 bases at J; junction bases unmatched: 10. Germline CDR1 reads SQVTM; CDR2 reads ANQGSEA. The CDR3 DNA reads as TGCAGCGTCCCGGGACAGGGTGGCTGGGAGACCCAGTACTTC. Protein: CSVPGQGGWETQYF.

The chain is built from TRBV19 and TRBJ2-1; 8 positions agree with TRBD2. This CDR3 is built from 14 residues. The V segment lost 7 bases and the J segment 4 bases; nucleotides outside the gene matches: 6. Germline lookup yields CDR1 LNHDA and CDR2 SQIVND (reference sequence). In DNA, the CDR3 is TGTGCCAGTATCGGGAGGGCCCAATACAATGAGCAGTTCTTC. Its translation: CASIGRAQYNEQFF.

The V gene is TRBV27, the J gene TRBJ2-3; D gene ambiguous. This CDR3 has 14 residues. Germline values: CDR1 MNHEY, CDR2 SMNVEV (reference sequence). V dropped 10 bases and J dropped 1 base, with 15 bases sitting between them. The CDR3 protein is CATPFCTGTDTQYF. The CDR3 coding sequence is TGTGCCACCCCCTTCTGCACAGGCACAGATACGCAGTATTTT.

This chain joins TRBV6-5 and TRBJ1-2, with 7 bases that match TRBD1. Germline CDR1 reads MNHEY; CDR2 reads SVGAGI. The CDR3 length is 14 residues. J gave up 2 bases and V 6 bases, and 6 bases lay outside the gene matches. The CDR3, as DNA: TGTGCCAGCAGGGAGGGACAGAAGAACTATGGCTACACCTTC. Translating it yields CASREGQKNYGYTF.

In this sample, this clone turned up a few times. V and J are TRBV7-6 and TRBJ2-7; 11 positions agree with TRBD2. With V trimmed by 5 bases and J by 3 bases, 6 bases remained unmatched. The germline V gene encodes CDR1 SGHVS and CDR2 FNYEAQ. This CDR3 is built from 15 residues. CDR3: CASSPVTSGGYEQYF. CDR3 sequence (DNA): TGTGCCAGCAGCCCCGTCACTAGCGGGGGCTACGAGCAGTACTTC.

The chain joins TRBV12-5 to TRBJ1-4, with D possibly being TRBD1 (6 bases). Germline loops: CDR1 LGHNT, CDR2 FRNRAP. The V end was cut by 2 bases, the J end by 4 bases, with 14 bases between. CDR3 length: 16 residues. The CDR3 DNA follows: TGTGCTAGTGGTTTGTTTCCGGGACATCGTAATGAAAAACTGTTTTTT. Protein: CASGLFPGHRNEKLFF.

CDR3 in amino acids: CATSRRLTYEQYF. The CDR3 DNA reads TGTGCCACCAGCAGGCGGCTAACCTACGAGCAGTACTTC. V gene TRBV15 combines with J gene TRBJ2-7; D unclear. The germline V gene has CDR1 LNHNV and CDR2 YYDKDF (reference sequence). The CDR3 totals 13 residues. V dropped 3 bases and J dropped 2 bases, with 8 bases sitting between them.